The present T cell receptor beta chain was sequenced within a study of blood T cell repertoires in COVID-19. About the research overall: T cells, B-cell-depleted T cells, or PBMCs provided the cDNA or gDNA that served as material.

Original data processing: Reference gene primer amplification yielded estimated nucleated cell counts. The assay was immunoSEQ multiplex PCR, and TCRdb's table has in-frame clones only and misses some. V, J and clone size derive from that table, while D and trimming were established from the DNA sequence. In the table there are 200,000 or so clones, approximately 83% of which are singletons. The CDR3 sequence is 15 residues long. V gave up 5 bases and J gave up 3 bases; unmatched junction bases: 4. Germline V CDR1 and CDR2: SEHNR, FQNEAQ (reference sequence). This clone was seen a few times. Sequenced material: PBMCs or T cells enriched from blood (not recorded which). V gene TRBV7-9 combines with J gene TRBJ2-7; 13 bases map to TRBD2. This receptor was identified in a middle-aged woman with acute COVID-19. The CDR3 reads CASSQTSGGLYEQYF. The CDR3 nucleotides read TGTGCCAGCAGCCAGACTAGCGGGGGGCTCTACGAGCAGTACTTC.